The rows below give T cell receptor beta chains drawn from one sample of a study of cytomegalovirus exposure and HLA in healthy donors. TCRdb keeps only in-frame clones here, not all; method: immunoSEQ multiplex PCR. The sample shows 150,000 to 200,000 clones, 80% to 85% of them seen only once. Sequencing input: PBMCs. The receptor source for this set is a woman aged 30 to 39 in good health and CMV-seronegative. The CDR3 runs from the conserved cysteine through the conserved F or W. A D gene is named only where the DNA matches it firmly. Only part of the rows carry a size: once, few, many, or a class if the clone is expanded.

>TRBV4-3|NA|TRBD1|TRBJ2-7|14
CASSSNRGRDEQYF
TGCGCCAGCAGCTCCAACAGGGGGCGCGACGAGCAGTACTTC
>TRBV28|NA|NA|TRBJ2-7|15
CASSDSGRSSYEQYF
TGTGCCAGCAGTGACAGCGGGCGGAGCTCCTACGAGCAGTACTTC
>TRBV30|few|NA|TRBJ1-3|14
CAWRVFGSGNTIYF
TGTGCCTGGAGAGTCTTCGGCTCTGGAAACACCATATATTTT
>TRBV12-2|NA|NA|TRBJ1-4|15
CASRPTGVTNEKLFF
TGTGCAAGTCGCCCCACGGGGGTGACGAATGAAAAACTGTTTTTT
>TRBV5-6|NA|NA|TRBJ1-2|11
CASSVGEGYTF
TGTGCCAGCAGCGTAGGGGAAGGCTACACCTTC
>TRBV2|NA|TRBD2|TRBJ2-3|16
CASSERKRGGTDTQYF
TGTGCCAGCAGTGAGCGTAAGCGGGGGGGCACAGATACGCAGTATTTT
>TRBV4-1|few|NA|TRBJ1-4|16
CASSQALAGVDEKLFF
TGCGCCAGCAGCCAAGCACTAGCGGGAGTCGATGAAAAACTGTTTTTT
>TRBV9|NA|NA|TRBJ2-1|16
CASSVDERGAYNEQFF
TGTGCCAGCAGCGTAGATGAAAGGGGCGCCTACAATGAGCAGTTCTTC
>TRBV9|NA|NA|TRBJ2-2|15
CASSVGTLNTGELFF
TGTGCCAGCAGCGTAGGGACACTGAACACCGGGGAGCTGTTTTTT
>TRBV9|few|NA|TRBJ2-2|17
CASSVPMTGRRSGELFF
TGTGCCAGCAGCGTCCCGATGACAGGGAGGCGGTCCGGGGAGCTGTTTTTT
>TRBV19|NA|NA|TRBJ2-1|11
CASSDYNEQFF
TGTGCCAGTTCAGATTACAATGAGCAGTTCTTC
>TRBV27|NA|NA|TRBJ1-5|14
CASSLGTLNQPQHF
TGTGCCAGCAGTTTAGGGACACTGAATCAGCCCCAGCATTTT
>TRBV5-1|NA|NA|TRBJ2-7|13
CASRQGASYEQYF
TGCGCCAGCAGACAGGGTGCCTCCTACGAGCAGTACTTC
>TRBV2|NA|NA|TRBJ2-4|13
CASSELEKNIQYF
TGTGCCAGCAGTGAACTAGAAAAAAACATTCAGTACTTC
>TRBV28|NA|NA|TRBJ2-3|11
CASSFVDTQYF
TGTGCCAGCAGTTTCGTGGATACGCAGTATTTT
>TRBV5-1|NA|TRBD2|TRBJ2-3|18
CASSLGGLAGIYTDTQYF
TGCGCCAGCAGCTTGGGGGGACTAGCGGGGATCTACACAGATACGCAGTATTTT
>TRBV2|NA|NA|TRBJ1-5|13
CASMGLGNQPQHF
TGTGCCAGCATGGGGCTGGGTAATCAGCCCCAGCATTTT
>TRBV4-3|NA|NA|TRBJ2-1|17
CASSQDGLTGSYNEQFF
TGCGCCAGCAGCCAGGATGGGCTAACAGGGTCCTACAATGAGCAGTTCTTC
>TRBV5-1|NA|TRBD1|TRBJ2-7|14
CASKLDRSSYEQYF
TGCGCCAGCAAACTGGACAGGTCGTCCTACGAGCAGTACTTC
>TRBV27|NA|NA|TRBJ1-2|14
CASSLGTENYGYTF
TGTGCCAGCAGCCTGGGCACAGAGAACTATGGCTACACCTTC
>TRBV19|NA|NA|TRBJ2-4|13
CASRKGQENIQYF
TGTGCCTCGAGGAAGGGGCAAGAAAACATTCAGTACTTC
>TRBV7-2|NA|TRBD1|TRBJ2-5|15
CASSSGQGGEETQYF
TGTGCCAGCAGCTCGGGACAGGGCGGGGAAGAGACCCAGTACTTC
>TRBV12-5|NA|TRBD1|TRBJ2-5|15
CASGLGQGLWETQYF
TGTGCTAGTGGTCTCGGACAGGGATTGTGGGAGACCCAGTACTTC
>TRBV7-9|NA|TRBD2|TRBJ2-1|14
CASSQGAGGSEQFF
TGTGCCAGCAGCCAAGGTGCGGGGGGGTCCGAGCAGTTCTTC
>TRBV7-2|NA|NA|TRBJ2-7|13
CASSLAAAYEQYF
TGTGCCAGCAGCTTAGCGGCAGCCTACGAGCAGTACTTC
>TRBV12-5|NA|TRBD2|TRBJ2-3|17
CASGPGLAGGFLDTQYF
TGTGCTAGTGGTCCCGGACTAGCGGGGGGGTTTCTAGATACGCAGTATTTT
>TRBV28|NA|NA|TRBJ2-7|14
CASREQGVSYEQYF
TGTGCCAGCAGAGAACAGGGAGTTAGCTACGAGCAGTACTTC
>TRBV4-1|NA|NA|TRBJ1-3|15
CASSQGESSGNTIYF
TGCGCCAGCAGCCAAGGGGAGAGCTCTGGAAACACCATATATTTT
>TRBV7-2|NA|NA|TRBJ2-7|15
CASSEWGMGPYEQYF
TGTGCCAGCAGCGAATGGGGAATGGGGCCCTACGAGCAGTACTTC
>TRBV7-2|NA|NA|TRBJ2-1|13
CASSSKIALEQFF
TGTGCCAGCAGCTCAAAGATCGCGCTTGAGCAGTTCTTC
>TRBV25-1|NA|NA|TRBJ1-1|14
CASSDRGIWTEAFF
TGTGCCAGCAGTGATAGGGGTATCTGGACTGAAGCTTTCTTT
>TRBV5-1|NA|NA|TRBJ2-7|14
CASSQGSGLYEQYF
TGCGCCAGCAGCCAGGGATCCGGCCTTTACGAGCAGTACTTC
>TRBV10-3|NA|TRBD1|TRBJ2-7|14
CAISESTGSYEQYF
TGTGCCATCAGTGAGTCGACAGGGTCCTACGAGCAGTACTTC
>TRBV28|NA|NA|TRBJ1-2|12
CATLRGYYGYTF
TGTGCCACCCTTAGGGGGTACTATGGCTACACCTTC
>TRBV6-5|NA|TRBD2|TRBJ2-2|16
CASSYSPSGATGELFF
TGTGCCAGCAGTTACTCGCCTAGCGGGGCCACCGGGGAGCTGTTTTTT
>TRBV28|NA|TRBD1|TRBJ1-2|14
CASRLQGVNYGYTF
TGTGCCAGCAGGCTACAGGGGGTTAACTATGGCTACACCTTC
>TRBV9|NA|NA|TRBJ1-2|15
CASSGEERGNYGYTF
TGTGCCAGCAGCGGGGAAGAGAGGGGGAACTATGGCTACACCTTC
>TRBV29-1|NA|NA|TRBJ2-1|12
CSVGQSYNEQFF
TGCAGCGTCGGACAGTCCTACAATGAGCAGTTCTTC
>TRBV5-1|NA|NA|TRBJ2-1|15
CASSKDGDSYNEQFF
TGCGCCAGCAGTAAAGACGGGGACTCCTACAATGAGCAGTTCTTC
>TRBV18|NA|NA|TRBJ2-5|14
CASSPFPGQETQYF
TGTGCCAGCTCACCATTCCCAGGTCAGGAGACCCAGTACTTC
>TRBV4-3|NA|NA|TRBJ2-5|17
CASSQDREGWTQETQYF
TGCGCCAGCAGCCAAGATCGCGAGGGATGGACCCAAGAGACCCAGTACTTC
>TRBV4-1|NA|TRBD1|TRBJ1-5|15
CASSSIPGTGQPQHF
TGCGCCAGCAGCTCCATTCCCGGGACAGGGCAGCCCCAGCATTTT
>TRBV28|NA|NA|TRBJ2-7|15
CASSFGSAAPYEQYF
TGTGCCAGCAGTTTTGGATCGGCGGCGCCCTACGAGCAGTACTTC
>TRBV7-6|NA|NA|TRBJ2-3|15
CASSLWIGKTDTQYF
TGTGCCAGCAGCTTATGGATCGGGAAGACAGATACGCAGTATTTT
>TRBV4-1|medium-sized|NA|TRBJ2-7|15
CASSQDGGQFYEQYF
TGCGCCAGCAGCCAAGATGGGGGACAATTCTACGAGCAGTACTTC
>TRBV2|once|TRBD1|TRBJ2-1|13
CASSDRAYNEQFF
TGTGCCAGTTCGGACAGGGCTTACAATGAGCAGTTCTTC
>TRBV2|NA|TRBD2|TRBJ2-3|20
CASSESLDWTSRQRTDTQYF
TGTGCCAGCAGTGAATCCCTGGACTGGACTAGCCGCCAGCGCACAGATACGCAGTATTTT
>TRBV28|NA|TRBD1|TRBJ1-1|15
CASSTQGAVGTEAFF
TGTGCCAGCAGTACACAGGGGGCTGTAGGCACTGAAGCTTTCTTT
>TRBV28|NA|NA|TRBJ1-1|14
CASTSSEGDTEAFF
TGTGCCAGCACCTCGTCAGAAGGAGACACTGAAGCTTTCTTT
>TRBV5-4|NA|NA|TRBJ1-1|15
CASSSIGGGLTEAFF
TGTGCCAGCAGCTCCATCGGGGGTGGTCTGACTGAAGCTTTCTTT
>TRBV19|NA|NA|TRBJ2-1|16
CASSIVLRGRYNEQFF
TGTGCCAGTAGTATAGTCCTAAGAGGGCGGTACAATGAGCAGTTCTTC
>TRBV10-3|NA|NA|TRBJ1-3|16
CAISERGPSSGNTIYF
TGTGCCATCAGTGAGCGGGGTCCCAGCTCTGGAAACACCATATATTTT
>TRBV19|NA|NA|TRBJ1-2|12
CASSRGLYGYTF
TGTGCCAGTAGTAGGGGCCTCTATGGCTACACCTTC
>TRBV7-9|NA|NA|TRBJ2-1|14
CASSIDLQGNEQFF
TGTGCCAGCAGCATCGACTTACAGGGAAATGAGCAGTTCTTC